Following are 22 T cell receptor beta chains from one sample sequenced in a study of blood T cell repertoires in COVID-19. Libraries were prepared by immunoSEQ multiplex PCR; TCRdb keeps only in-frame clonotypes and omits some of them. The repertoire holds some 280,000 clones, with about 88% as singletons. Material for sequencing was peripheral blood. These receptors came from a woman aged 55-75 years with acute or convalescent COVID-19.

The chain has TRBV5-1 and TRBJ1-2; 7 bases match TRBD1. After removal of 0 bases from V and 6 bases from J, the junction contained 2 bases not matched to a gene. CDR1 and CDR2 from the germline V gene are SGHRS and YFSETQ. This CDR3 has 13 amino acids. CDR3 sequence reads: CASSLDGQDGYTF. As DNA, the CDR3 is TGCGCCAGCAGCTTGGACGGACAGGATGGCTACACCTTC.

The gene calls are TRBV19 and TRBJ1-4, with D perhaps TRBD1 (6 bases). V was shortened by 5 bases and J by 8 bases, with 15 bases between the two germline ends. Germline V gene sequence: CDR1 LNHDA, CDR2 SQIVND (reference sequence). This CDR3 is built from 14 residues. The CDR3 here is CASSAQGAREKLFF. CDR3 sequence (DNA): TGTGCCAGTAGTGCACAGGGCGCAAGGGAAAAACTGTTTTTT.

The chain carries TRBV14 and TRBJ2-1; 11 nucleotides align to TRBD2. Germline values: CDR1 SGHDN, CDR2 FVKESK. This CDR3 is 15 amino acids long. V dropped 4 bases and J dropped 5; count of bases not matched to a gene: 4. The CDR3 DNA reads TGTGCCAGCAGCCGCGGACTAGCGGGTGACAATGAGCAGTTCTTC. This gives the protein CASSRGLAGDNEQFF.

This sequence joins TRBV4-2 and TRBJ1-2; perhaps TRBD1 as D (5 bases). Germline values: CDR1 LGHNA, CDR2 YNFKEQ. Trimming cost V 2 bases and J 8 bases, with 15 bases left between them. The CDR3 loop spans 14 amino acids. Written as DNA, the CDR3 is TGTGCCAGCAGCCAAAGTCAGGGCAGGGAAGGCTACACCTTC. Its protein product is CASSQSQGREGYTF.

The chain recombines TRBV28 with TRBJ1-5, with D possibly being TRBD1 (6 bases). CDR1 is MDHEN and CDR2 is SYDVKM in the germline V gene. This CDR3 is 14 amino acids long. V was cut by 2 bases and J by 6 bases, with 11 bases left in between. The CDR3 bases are TGTGCCAGCAGTTTAGGGTCAGGGGCTCAGCCCCAGCATTTT. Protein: CASSLGSGAQPQHF.

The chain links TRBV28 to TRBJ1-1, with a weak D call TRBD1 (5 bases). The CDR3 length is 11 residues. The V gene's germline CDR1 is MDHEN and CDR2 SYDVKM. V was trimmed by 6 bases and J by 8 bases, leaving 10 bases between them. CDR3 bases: TGTGCCAGCAGAGAGACAGCCGAAGCTTTCTTT. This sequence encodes CASRETAEAFF.

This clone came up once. The CDR3 region is CASSSTYNEQFF. As DNA, the CDR3 is TGCGCCAGCAGCTCAACTTACAATGAGCAGTTCTTC. The chain carries TRBV5-1 and TRBJ2-1; no clear D gene. Germline V gives CDR1 SGHRS, CDR2 YFSETQ. V lost 3 bases to trimming and J lost 4 bases, with 5 bases between them. This CDR3 contains 12 residues.

The CDR3 loop reads CASSLGTSGGELFF. CDR3 DNA sequence: TGTGCCAGCAGCCTCGGGACTAGCGGAGGGGAGCTGTTTTTT. This chain joins TRBV7-2 and TRBJ2-2, with 11 bases identical to TRBD2. The CDR3 is made up of 14 amino acids. The germline V gene has CDR1 SGHTA and CDR2 FQGNSA. J lost 8 bases, V lost 5 bases, and 4 bases had no gene match.

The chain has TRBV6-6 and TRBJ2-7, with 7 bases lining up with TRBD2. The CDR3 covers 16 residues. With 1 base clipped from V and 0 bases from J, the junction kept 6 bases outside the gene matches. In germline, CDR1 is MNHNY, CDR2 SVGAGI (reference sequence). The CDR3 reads CASSYLMAGDSYEQYF. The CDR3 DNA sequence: TGTGCCAGCAGTTACTTGATGGCGGGGGACTCCTACGAGCAGTACTTC.

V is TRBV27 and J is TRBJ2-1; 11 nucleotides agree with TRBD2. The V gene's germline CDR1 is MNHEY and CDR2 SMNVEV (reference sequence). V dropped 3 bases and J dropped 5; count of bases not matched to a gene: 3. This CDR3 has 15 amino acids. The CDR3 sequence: CASSLGLAVNNEQFF. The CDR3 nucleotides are TGTGCCAGCAGTTTGGGACTAGCGGTTAACAATGAGCAGTTCTTC.

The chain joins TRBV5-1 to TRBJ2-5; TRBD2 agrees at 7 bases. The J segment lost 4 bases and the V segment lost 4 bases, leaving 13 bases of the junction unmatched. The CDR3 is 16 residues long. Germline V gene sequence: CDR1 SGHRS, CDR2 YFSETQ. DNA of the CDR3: TGCGCCAGCAGCACCTTGGGGGGGAGGGCCCCAGAGACCCAGTACTTC. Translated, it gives CASSTLGGRAPETQYF.

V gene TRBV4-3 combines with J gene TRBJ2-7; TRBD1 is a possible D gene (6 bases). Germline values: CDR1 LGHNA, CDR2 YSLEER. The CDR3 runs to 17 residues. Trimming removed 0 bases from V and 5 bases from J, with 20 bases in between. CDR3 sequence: CASSQDCVRQGQNEQYF. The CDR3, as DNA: TGCGCCAGCAGCCAAGATTGCGTCAGGCAGGGGCAGAACGAGCAGTACTTC.

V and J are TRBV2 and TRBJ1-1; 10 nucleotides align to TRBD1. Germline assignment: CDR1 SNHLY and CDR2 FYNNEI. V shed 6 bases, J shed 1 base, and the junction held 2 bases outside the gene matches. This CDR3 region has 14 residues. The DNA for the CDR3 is TGTGCCAGCAGGGGACAGGGGCCGAACACTGAAGCTTTCTTT. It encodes CASRGQGPNTEAFF.

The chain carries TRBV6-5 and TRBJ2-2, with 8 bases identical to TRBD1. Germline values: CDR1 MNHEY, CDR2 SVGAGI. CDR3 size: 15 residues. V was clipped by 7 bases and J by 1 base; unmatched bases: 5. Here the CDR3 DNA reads TGTGCCAGCACTGGGGACAGGAGGAACACCGGGGAGCTGTTTTTT. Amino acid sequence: CASTGDRRNTGELFF.

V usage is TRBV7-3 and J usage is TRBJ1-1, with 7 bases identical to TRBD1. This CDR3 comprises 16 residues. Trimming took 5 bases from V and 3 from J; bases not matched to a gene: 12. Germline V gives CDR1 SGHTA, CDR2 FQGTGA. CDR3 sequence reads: CASSPSLDRVDTEAFF. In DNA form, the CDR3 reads TGTGCCAGCAGCCCCTCACTCGACAGGGTGGACACTGAAGCTTTCTTT.

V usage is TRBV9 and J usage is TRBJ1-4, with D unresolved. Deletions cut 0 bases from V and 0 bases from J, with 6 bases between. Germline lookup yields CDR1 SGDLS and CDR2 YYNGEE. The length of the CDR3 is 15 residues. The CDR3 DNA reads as TGTGCCAGCAGCGTAGATCCCGCAACTAATGAAAAACTGTTTTTT. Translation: CASSVDPATNEKLFF. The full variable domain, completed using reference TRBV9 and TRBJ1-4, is DSGVTQTPKHLITATGQRVTLRCSPRSGDLSVYWYQQSLDQGLQFLIQYYNGEERAKGNILERFSAQQFPDLHSELNLSSLELGDSALYFCASSVDPATNEKLFFGSGTQLSVL.

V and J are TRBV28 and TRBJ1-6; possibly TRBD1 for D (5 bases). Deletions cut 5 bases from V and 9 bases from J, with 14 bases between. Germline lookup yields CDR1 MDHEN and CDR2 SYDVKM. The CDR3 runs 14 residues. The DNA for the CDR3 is TGTGCCAGCAGTAACGGGAGGGGAAGTTCACCCCTCCACTTT. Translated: CASSNGRGSSPLHF.

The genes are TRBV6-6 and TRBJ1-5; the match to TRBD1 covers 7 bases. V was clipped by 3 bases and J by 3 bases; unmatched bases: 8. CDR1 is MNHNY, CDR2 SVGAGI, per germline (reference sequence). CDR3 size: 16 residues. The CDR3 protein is CASSYPRDRVNQPQHF. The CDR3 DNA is TGTGCCAGCAGTTATCCGAGGGACAGAGTCAATCAGCCCCAGCATTTT.

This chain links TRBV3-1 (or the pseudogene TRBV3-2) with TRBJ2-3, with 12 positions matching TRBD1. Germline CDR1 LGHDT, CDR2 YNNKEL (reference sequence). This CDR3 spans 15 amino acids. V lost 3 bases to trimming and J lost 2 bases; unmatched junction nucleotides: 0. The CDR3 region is CASSQGQGATDTQYF. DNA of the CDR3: TGTGCCAGCAGCCAGGGACAGGGGGCCACAGATACGCAGTATTTT.

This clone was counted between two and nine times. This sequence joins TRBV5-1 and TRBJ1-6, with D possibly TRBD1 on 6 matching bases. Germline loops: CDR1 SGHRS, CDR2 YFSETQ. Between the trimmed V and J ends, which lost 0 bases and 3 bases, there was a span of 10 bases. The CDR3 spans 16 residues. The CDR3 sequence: CASSLEAGVYNSPLHF. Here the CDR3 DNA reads TGCGCCAGCAGCTTGGAGGCAGGGGTCTATAATTCACCCCTCCACTTT. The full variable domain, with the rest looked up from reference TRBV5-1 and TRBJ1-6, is KAGVTQTPRYLIKTRGQQVTLSCSPISGHRSVSWYQQTPGQGLQFLFEYFSETQRNKGNFPGRFSGRQFSNSRSEMNVSTLELGDSALYLCASSLEAGVYNSPLHFGNGTRLTVT.

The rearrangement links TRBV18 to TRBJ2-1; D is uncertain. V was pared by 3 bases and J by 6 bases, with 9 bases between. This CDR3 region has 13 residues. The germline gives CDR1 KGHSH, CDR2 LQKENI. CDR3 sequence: CASSPLRINEQFF. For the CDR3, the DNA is TGTGCCAGCTCACCTCTACGTATCAATGAGCAGTTCTTC. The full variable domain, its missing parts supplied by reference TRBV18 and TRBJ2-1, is NAGVMQNPRHLVRRRGQEARLRCSPMKGHSHVYWYRQLPEEGLKFMVYLQKENIIDESGMPKERFSAEFPKEGPSILRIQQVVRGDSAAYFCASSPLRINEQFFGPGTRLTVL.

This chain's CDR3 is CATSDLGQGETQYF. CDR3 nucleotide sequence: TGTGCCACCAGTGATTTGGGACAGGGGGAGACCCAGTACTTC. The V call is TRBV24-1, the J call TRBJ2-5; 9 bases align to TRBD1. Looked up from germline, CDR1 is KGHDR and CDR2 is SFDVKD. This CDR3 is built from 14 residues. J gave up 5 bases and V 0 bases, and 0 bases lay outside the gene matches.